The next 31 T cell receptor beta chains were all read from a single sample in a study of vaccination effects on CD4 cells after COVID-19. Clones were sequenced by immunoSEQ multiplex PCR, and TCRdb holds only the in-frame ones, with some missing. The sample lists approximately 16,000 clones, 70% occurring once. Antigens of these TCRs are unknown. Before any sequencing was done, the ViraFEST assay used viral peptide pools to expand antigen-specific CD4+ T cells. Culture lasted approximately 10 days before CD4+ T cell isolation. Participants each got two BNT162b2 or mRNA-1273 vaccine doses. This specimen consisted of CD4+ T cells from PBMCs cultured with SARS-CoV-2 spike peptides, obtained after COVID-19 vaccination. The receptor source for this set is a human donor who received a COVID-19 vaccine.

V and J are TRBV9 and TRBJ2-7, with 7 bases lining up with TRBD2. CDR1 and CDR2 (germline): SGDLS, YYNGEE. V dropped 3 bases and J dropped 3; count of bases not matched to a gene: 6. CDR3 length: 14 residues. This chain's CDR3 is CASSGTSSVYEQYF. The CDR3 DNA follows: TGTGCCAGCAGCGGGACTAGTTCAGTCTACGAGCAGTACTTC. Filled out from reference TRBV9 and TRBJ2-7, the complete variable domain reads DSGVTQTPKHLITATGQRVTLRCSPRSGDLSVYWYQQSLDQGLQFLIQYYNGEERAKGNILERFSAQQFPDLHSELNLSSLELGDSALYFCASSGTSSVYEQYFGPGTRLTVT.

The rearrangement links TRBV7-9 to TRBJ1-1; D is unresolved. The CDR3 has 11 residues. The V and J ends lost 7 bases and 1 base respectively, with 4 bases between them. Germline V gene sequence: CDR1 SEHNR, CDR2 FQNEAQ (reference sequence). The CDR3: CASMRNTEAFF. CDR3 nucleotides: TGTGCCAGCATGAGGAACACTGAAGCTTTCTTT.

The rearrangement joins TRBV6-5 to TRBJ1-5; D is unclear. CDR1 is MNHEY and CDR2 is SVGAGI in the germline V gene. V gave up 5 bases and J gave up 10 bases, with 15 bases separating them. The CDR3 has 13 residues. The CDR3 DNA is TGTGCCAGCAGTCGGGCCTCTCTCAGCCCCCAGCATTTT. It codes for CASSRASLSPQHF.

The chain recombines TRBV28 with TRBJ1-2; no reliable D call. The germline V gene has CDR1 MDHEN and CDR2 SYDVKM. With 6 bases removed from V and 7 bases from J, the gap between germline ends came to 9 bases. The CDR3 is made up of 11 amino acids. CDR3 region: CASRRDGGYTF. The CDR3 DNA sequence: TGTGCCAGCAGGAGAGACGGTGGCTACACCTTC.

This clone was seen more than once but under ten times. CDR3 DNA: TGTGCCAGCAGTTTTCACCGCCAAGAGACCCAGTACTTC. Protein: CASSFHRQETQYF. The rearrangement links TRBV28 to TRBJ2-5; D not certain. This CDR3 comprises 13 residues. CDR1 MDHEN and CDR2 SYDVKM come from the germline V gene. The V end was cut by 3 bases, the J end by 1 base, with 6 bases between. The full variable domain, rest sourced from reference TRBV28 and TRBJ2-5, is DVKVTQSSRYLVKRTGEKVFLECVQDMDHENMFWYRQDPGLGLRLIYFSYDVKMKEKGDIPEGYSVSREKKERFSLILESASTNQTSMYLCASSFHRQETQYFGPGTRLLVL.

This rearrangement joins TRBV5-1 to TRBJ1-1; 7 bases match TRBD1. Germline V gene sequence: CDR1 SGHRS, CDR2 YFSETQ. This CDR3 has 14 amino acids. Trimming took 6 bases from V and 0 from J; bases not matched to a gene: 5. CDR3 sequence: CASTTGTVNTEAFF. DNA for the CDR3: TGCGCCAGCACCACCGGGACAGTGAACACTGAAGCTTTCTTT.

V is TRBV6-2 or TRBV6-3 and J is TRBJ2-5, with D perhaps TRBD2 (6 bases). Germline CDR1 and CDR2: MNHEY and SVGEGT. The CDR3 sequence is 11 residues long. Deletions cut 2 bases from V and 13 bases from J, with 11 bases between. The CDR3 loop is CASSYVGSRYF. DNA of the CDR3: TGTGCCAGCAGTTACGTCGGGAGTCGGTACTTC.

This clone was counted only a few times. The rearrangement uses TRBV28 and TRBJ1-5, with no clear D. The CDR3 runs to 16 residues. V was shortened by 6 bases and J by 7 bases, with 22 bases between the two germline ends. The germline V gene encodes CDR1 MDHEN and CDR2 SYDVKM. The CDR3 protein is CASSPEEYGYGQPQHF. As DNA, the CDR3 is TGTGCCAGCAGCCCTGAGGAATACGGGTACGGGCAGCCCCAGCATTTT.

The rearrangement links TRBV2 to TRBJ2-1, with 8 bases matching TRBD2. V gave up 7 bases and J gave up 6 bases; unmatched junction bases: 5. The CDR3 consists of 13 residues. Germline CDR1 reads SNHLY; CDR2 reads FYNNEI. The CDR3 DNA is TGTGCCAGCATCAGCGGGGGAACCAATGAGCAGTTCTTC. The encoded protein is CASISGGTNEQFF.

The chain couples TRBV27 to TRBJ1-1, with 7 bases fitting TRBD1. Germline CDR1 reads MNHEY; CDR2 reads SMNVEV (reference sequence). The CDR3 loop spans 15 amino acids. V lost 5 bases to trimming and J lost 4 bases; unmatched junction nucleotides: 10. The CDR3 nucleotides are TGTGCCAGCAGTAGAAAGACAGGGAAGGGCACTGAAGCTTTCTTT. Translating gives CASSRKTGKGTEAFF.

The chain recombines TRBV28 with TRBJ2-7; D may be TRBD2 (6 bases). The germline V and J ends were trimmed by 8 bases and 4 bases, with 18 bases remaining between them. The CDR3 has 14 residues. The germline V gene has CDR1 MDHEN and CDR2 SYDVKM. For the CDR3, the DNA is TGTGCCAGCGGGACTTTGTCTCCCTTGTACGAGCAGTACTTC. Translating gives CASGTLSPLYEQYF.

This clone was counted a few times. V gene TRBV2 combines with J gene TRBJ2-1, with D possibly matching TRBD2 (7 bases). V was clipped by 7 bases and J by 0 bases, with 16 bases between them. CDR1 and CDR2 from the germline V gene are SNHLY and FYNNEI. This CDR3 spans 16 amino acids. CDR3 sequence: CASILAEGVSYNEQFF. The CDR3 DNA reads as TGTGCCAGCATCCTAGCGGAGGGGGTCTCCTACAATGAGCAGTTCTTC.

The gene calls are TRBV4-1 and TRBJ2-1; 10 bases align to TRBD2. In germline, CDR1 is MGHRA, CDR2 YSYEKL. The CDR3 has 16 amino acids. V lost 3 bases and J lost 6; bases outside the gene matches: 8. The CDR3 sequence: CASSHPGTSVGNEQFF. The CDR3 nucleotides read TGCGCCAGCAGCCACCCCGGGACTAGCGTTGGCAATGAGCAGTTCTTC.

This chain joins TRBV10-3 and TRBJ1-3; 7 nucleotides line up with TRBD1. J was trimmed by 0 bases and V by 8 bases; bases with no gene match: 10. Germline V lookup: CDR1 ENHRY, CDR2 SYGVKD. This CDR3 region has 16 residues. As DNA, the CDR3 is TGTGCCATCTCTCCCGGACAGGTCCCCTCTGGAAACACCATATATTTT. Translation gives CAISPGQVPSGNTIYF.

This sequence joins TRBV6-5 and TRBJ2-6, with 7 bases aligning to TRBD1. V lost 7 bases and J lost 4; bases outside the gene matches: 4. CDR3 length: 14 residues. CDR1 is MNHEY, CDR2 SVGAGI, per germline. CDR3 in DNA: TGTGCCAGCAAGGGGGCGGCCGGGGCCAACGTCCTGACTTTC. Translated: CASKGAAGANVLTF.

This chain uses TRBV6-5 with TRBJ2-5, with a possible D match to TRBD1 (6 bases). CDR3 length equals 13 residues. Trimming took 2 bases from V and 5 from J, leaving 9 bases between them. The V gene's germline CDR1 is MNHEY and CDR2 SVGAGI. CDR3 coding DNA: TGTGCCAGCAGTTACGGGGGCATGGAGACCCAGTACTTC. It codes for CASSYGGMETQYF.

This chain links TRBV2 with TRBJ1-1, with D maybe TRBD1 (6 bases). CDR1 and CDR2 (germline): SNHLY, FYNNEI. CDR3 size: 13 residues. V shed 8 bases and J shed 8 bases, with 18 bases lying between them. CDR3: CASQRGAEKEAFF. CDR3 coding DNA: TGTGCCAGCCAAAGGGGGGCAGAGAAGGAAGCTTTCTTT.

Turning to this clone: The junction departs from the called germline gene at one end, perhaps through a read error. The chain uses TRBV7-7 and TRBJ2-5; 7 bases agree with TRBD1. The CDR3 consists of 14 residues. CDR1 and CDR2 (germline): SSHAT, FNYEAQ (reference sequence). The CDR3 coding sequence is TGTGCTAGCAGCTTGGGGACAGTGGGGGAGACCCAGTACTTC. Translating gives CASSLGTVGETQYF.

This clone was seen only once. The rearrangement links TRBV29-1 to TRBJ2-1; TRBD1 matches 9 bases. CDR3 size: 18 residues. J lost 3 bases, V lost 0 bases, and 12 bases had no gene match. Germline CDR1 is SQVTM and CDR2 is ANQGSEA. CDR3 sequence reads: CSVEDGLRGQGFYNEQFF. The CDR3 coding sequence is TGCAGCGTTGAAGATGGGCTCAGGGGACAGGGATTCTACAATGAGCAGTTCTTC.

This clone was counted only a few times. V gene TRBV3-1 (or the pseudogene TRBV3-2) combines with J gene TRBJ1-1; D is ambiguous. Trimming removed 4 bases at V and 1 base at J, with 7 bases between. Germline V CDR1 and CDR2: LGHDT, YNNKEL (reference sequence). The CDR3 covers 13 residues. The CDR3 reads CASSRMANTEAFF. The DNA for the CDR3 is TGTGCCAGCAGCCGCATGGCGAACACTGAAGCTTTCTTT.

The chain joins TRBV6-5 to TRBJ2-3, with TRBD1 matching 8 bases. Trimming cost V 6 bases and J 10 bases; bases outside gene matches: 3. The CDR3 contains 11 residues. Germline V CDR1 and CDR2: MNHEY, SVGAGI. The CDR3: CASRRQGSQYF. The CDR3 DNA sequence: TGTGCCAGCAGACGACAGGGGTCGCAGTATTTT.

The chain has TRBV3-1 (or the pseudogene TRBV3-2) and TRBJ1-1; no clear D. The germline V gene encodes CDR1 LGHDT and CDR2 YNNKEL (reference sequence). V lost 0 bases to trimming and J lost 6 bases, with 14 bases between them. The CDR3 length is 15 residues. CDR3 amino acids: CASSQEGGIVSEAFF. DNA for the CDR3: TGTGCCAGCAGCCAAGAAGGAGGGATAGTCTCTGAAGCTTTCTTT.

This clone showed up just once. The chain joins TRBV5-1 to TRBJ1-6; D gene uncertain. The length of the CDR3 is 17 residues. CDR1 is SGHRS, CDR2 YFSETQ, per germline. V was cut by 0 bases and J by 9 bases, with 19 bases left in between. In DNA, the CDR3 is TGCGCCAGCAGCTTGGCCATTGGGGATTTCGTGAGTTCACCCCTCCACTTT. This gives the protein CASSLAIGDFVSSPLHF. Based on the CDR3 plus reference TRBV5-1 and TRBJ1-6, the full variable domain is KAGVTQTPRYLIKTRGQQVTLSCSPISGHRSVSWYQQTPGQGLQFLFEYFSETQRNKGNFPGRFSGRQFSNSRSEMNVSTLELGDSALYLCASSLAIGDFVSSPLHFGNGTRLTVT.

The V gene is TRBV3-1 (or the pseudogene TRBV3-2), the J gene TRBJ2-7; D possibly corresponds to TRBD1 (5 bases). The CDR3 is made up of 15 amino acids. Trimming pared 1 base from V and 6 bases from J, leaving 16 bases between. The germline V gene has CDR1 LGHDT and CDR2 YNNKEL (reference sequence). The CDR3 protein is CASSQAVRGLSEQYF. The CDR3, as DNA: TGTGCCAGCAGCCAAGCCGTAAGGGGCCTGAGCGAGCAGTACTTC.

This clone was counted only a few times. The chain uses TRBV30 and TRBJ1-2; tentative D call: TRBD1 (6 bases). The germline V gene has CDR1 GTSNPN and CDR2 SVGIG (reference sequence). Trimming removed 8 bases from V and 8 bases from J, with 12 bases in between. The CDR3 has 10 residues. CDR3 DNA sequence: TGTGCCCTGGGGGCGGGAGGCTACACCTTC. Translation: CALGAGGYTF.

CDR3 in amino acids: CASSINRLNGYTF. DNA of the CDR3: TGTGCCAGTAGTATTAACCGGTTAAATGGCTACACCTTC. This chain uses TRBV19 with TRBJ1-2; D gene uncertain. Germline V gives CDR1 LNHDA, CDR2 SQIVND (reference sequence). This CDR3 has 13 residues. Trimming took 3 bases from V and 6 from J, leaving 11 bases between them.

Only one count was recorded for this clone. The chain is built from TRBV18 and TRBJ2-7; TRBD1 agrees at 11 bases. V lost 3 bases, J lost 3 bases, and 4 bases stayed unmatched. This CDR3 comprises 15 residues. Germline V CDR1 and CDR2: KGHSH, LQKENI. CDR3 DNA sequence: TGTGCCAGCTCACCTCCCGGGACAGGGGGCTACGAGCAGTACTTC. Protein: CASSPPGTGGYEQYF.

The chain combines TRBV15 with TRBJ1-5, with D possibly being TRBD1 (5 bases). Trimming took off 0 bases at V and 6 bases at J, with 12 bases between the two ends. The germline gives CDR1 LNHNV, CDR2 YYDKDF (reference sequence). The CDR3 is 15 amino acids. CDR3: CATSRDKSRGQPQHF. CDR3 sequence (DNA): TGTGCCACCAGCAGAGATAAGTCGAGGGGTCAGCCCCAGCATTTT.

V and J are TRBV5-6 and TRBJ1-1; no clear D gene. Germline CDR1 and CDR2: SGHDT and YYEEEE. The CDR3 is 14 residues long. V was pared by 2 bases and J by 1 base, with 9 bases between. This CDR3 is CASSLRGQNTEAFF. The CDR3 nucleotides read TGTGCCAGCAGCTTAAGAGGCCAGAACACTGAAGCTTTCTTT.

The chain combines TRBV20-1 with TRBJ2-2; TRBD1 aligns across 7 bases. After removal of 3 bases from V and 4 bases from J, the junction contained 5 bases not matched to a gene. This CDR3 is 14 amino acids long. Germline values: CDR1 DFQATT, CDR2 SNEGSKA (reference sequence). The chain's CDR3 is CSASPGQVTGELFF. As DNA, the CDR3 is TGCAGTGCTAGTCCTGGACAGGTCACCGGGGAGCTGTTTTTT.

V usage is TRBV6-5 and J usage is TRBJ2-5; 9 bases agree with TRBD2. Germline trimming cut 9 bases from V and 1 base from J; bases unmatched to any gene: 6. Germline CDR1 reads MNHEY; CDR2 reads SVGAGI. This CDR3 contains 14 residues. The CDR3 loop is CASASGGTQETQYF. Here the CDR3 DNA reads TGTGCCAGTGCCAGCGGGGGGACCCAAGAGACCCAGTACTTC.